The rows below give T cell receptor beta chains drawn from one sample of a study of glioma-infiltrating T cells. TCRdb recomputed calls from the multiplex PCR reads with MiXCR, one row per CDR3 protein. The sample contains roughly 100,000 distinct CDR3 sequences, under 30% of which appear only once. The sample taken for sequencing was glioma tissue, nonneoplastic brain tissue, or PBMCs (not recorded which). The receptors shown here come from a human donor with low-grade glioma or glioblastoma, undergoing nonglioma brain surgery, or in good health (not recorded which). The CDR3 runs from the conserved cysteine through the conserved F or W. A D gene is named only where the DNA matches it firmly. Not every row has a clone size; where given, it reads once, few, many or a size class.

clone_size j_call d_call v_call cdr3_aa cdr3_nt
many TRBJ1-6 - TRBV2 CASRDDRRSPLHF TGTGCCAGCAGGGATGACAGGAGATCACCCCTCCACTTT
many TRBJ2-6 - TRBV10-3 CAISGPRGGPGANVLTF TGTGCCATCAGTGGACCACGTGGGGGACCTGGGGCCAACGTCCTGACTTTC
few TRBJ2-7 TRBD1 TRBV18 CASSPGQGSSYEQYF TGTGCCAGCTCACCAGGACAGGGTAGCTCCTACGAGCAGTACTTC
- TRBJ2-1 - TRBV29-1 CSVDWRKEYEKTKYF TGCAGCGTTGATTGGCGCAAAGAATACGAGAAGACCAAGTACTTC
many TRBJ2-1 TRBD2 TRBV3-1 CASSPGGSYNEQFF TGTGCCAGCAGCCCGGGGGGCTCCTACAATGAGCAGTTCTTC
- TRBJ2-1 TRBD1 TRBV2 CASGTVVVNEQFF TGTGCCTCCGGGACAGTGGTAGTCAATGAGCAGTTCTTC
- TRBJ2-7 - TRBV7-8 CASSLPPGGAVYEQYF TGTGCCAGCAGCTTACCCCCAGGGGGGGCCGTCTACGAGCAGTACTTC
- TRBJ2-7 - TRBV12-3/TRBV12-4 CASSPQGNSYEQYF TGTGCCAGCAGCCCGCAGGGTAACTCCTACGAGCAGTACTTC
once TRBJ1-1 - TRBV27 CASSARQNTEAFF TGTGCCAGCAGTGCACGGCAGAACACTGAAGCTTTCTTT
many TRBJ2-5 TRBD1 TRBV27 CASSRLRGQGETQYF TGTGCCAGCAGTCGCCTCAGGGGGCAAGGGGAGACCCAGTACTTC
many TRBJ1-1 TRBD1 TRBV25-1 CASRPPRDSETEAFF TGTGCCAGCAGGCCCCCCCGGGACAGTGAGACTGAAGCTTTCTTT
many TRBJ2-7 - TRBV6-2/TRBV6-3 CASSYFVGTAGASYEQYF TGTGCCAGCAGTTACTTCGTAGGGACCGCGGGGGCCTCGTACGAGCAGTACTTC
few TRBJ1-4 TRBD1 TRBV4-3 CASSHGDRGTEKLFF TGCGCCAGCAGCCACGGGGACAGGGGGACTGAAAAACTGTTTTTT
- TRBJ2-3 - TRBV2 CASSPGGAGDTQYF TGTGCCAGCAGTCCTGGGGGGGCAGGAGATACGCAGTATTTT
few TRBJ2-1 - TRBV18 CASSPSRGSNDNNEQFF TGTGCCAGCTCACCTTCACGAGGGTCGAACGACAACAATGAGCAGTTCTTC
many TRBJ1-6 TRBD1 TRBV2 CATRRGTANSPLHF TGTGCCACCAGGAGAGGGACAGCTAATTCACCCCTCCACTTT
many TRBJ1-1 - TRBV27 CASSPGRAVGATEAFF TGTGCCAGCAGTCCCGGACGCGCCGTTGGGGCCACTGAAGCTTTCTTT
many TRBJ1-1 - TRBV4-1 CASSRGEGRAFF TGCGCCAGCAGCCGGGGGGAAGGCAGAGCTTTCTTT
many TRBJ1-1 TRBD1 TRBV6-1 CASSEPPWDRNTEAFF TGTGCCAGCAGTGAACCGCCTTGGGACAGGAACACTGAAGCTTTCTTT
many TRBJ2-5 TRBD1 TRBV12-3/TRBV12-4 CASSIRQGGETQYF TGTGCCAGCAGTATACGACAGGGCGGGGAGACCCAGTACTTC
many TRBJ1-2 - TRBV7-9 CASSSYHEDTYGYTF TGTGCCAGCAGCTCATACCATGAAGACACCTATGGCTACACCTTC
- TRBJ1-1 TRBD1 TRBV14 CASNQSPPGHRGQAFF TGTGCCAGCAACCAAAGTCCCCCGGGACACAGGGGACAAGCTTTCTTT
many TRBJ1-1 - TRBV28 CASSLGARYTEAFF TGTGCCAGCAGTTTAGGGGCCAGATACACTGAAGCTTTCTTT
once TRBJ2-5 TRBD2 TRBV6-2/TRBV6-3 CATRSSGGAIETRYF TGTGCCACCAGGAGTAGCGGGGGGGCAATAGAGACCCGGTACTTC
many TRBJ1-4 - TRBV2 CASSDGTRINEKLFF TGTGCCAGCAGTGATGGGACGAGAATTAATGAAAAACTGTTTTTT
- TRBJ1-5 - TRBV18 CASSRGAGNQPQHF TGTGCCAGCTCAAGGGGGGCTGGCAATCAGCCCCAGCATTTT
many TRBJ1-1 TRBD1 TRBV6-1 CASSSAGQGAEAFF TGTGCCAGCAGTTCGGCGGGACAGGGCGCTGAAGCTTTCTTT
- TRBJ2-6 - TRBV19 CASTHLPGPKLTF TGTGCCAGTACCCATTTACCGGGGCCGAAACTGACTTTC
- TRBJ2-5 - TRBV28 CASREERAKETQYF TGTGCCAGCAGGGAGGAAAGGGCAAAAGAGACCCAGTACTTC
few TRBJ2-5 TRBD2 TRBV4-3 CASSQDIDGLAGQETQYF TGCGCCAGCAGCCAAGATATTGATGGGCTAGCGGGACAAGAGACCCAGTACTTC
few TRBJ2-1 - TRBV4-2 CASSQAGVRGNEQFF TGTGCCAGCAGCCAGGCAGGGGTGAGAGGCAATGAGCAGTTCTTC
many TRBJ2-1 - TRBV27 CASIPTGRVGGEQFF TGTGCCAGCATCCCGACAGGTAGGGTCGGAGGTGAGCAGTTCTTC
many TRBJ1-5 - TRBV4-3 CASSRQFPTLSNQPQHF TGCGCCAGCAGCCGACAGTTTCCAACCCTTAGCAATCAGCCCCAGCATTTT
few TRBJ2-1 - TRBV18 CASSPRSRDLINSYNEQFF TGTGCCAGCTCACCACGTTCTCGGGACCTTATTAACTCCTACAATGAGCAGTTCTTC
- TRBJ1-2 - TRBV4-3 CASSQGPSNYGYTF TGCGCCAGCAGCCAAGGACCGAGCAACTATGGCTACACCTTC
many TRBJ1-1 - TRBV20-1 CSASWQGSIGAFF TGCAGTGCTAGTTGGCAGGGGAGTATCGGAGCTTTCTTT
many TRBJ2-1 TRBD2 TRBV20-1 CSARVGSGGANEQFF TGCAGTGCTAGAGTAGGTAGCGGGGGGGCCAATGAGCAGTTCTTC
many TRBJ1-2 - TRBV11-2 CASSLALGQQAYGYTF TGTGCCAGCAGCTTAGCCTTGGGGCAGCAAGCTTATGGCTACACCTTC
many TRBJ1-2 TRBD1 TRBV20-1 CSAKGANYYGYTF TGCAGTGCTAAGGGGGCAAATTACTATGGCTACACCTTC
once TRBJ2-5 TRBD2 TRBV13 CASSLWATSGDKTQYF TGTGCCAGCAGCTTATGGGCAACGAGCGGGGATAAGACCCAGTACTTC
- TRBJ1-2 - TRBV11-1 CASSSEGTLYGYTF TGTGCCAGCAGCTCCGAGGGGACACTTTATGGCTACACCTTC
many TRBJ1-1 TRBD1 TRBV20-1 CSASTGFTEAFF TGCAGTGCTTCGACAGGGTTCACTGAAGCTTTCTTT
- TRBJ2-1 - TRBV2 CASSGSYNEQFF TGTGCCAGCAGCGGGTCCTACAATGAGCAGTTCTTC
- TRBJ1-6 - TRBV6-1 CASSRGRGGKSPIHF TGTGCCAGCAGTCGGGGGAGAGGGGGAAAATCACCCATCCACTTT
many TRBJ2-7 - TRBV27 CASSLGRGLYEQYF TGTGCCAGCAGTTTAGGGCGGGGACTCTACGAGCAGTACTTC
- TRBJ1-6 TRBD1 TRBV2 CASSELQGNSPLHF TGTGCCAGCAGTGAACTACAGGGGAATTCACCCCTCCACTTT
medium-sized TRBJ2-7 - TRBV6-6 CASSYGRHPTRKQYF TGTGCCAGCAGTTACGGTCGGCATCCTACGAGGAAGCAGTACTTC
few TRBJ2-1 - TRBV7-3 CASSSLRGMEQFF TGTGCCAGCAGCTCCCTTCGTGGGATGGAGCAGTTCTTC
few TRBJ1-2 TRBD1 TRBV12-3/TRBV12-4 CASIRGQGILFYGYTF TGTGCCAGCATCAGGGGACAGGGGATTTTATTCTATGGCTACACCTTC
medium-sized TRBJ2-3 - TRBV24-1 CATSDTGTSTDTQYF TGTGCCACCAGTGATACCGGGACTAGCACAGATACGCAGTATTTT
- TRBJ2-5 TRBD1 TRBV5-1 CASSFPLSRTGRAGQETQYF TGCGCCAGCAGCTTCCCCCTCTCACGGACAGGGCGAGCCGGACAAGAGACCCAGTACTTC
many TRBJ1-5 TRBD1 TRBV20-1 CSARGQGNNQPQHF TGCAGTGCTAGGGGACAGGGGAACAATCAGCCCCAGCATTTT
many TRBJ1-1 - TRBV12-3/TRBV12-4 CASNKQGLNTEAFF TGTGCCAGCAATAAACAGGGTCTGAACACTGAAGCTTTCTTT
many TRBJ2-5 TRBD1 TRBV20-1 CSAKGDQGAQETQYF TGCAGTGCTAAAGGCGATCAGGGGGCCCAAGAGACCCAGTACTTC
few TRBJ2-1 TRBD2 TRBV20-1 CSALTSGGLSSYNEQFF TGCAGTGCGTTGACTAGCGGGGGCCTTAGCTCCTACAATGAGCAGTTCTTC